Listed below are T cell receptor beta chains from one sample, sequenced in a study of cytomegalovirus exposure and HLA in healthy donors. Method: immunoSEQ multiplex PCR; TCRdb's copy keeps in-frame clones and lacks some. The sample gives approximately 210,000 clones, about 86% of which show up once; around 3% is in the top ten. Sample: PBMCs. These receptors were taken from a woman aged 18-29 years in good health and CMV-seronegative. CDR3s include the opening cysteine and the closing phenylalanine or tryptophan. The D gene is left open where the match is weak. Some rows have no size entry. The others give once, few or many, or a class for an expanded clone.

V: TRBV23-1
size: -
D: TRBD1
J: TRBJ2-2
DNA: TGCGCCAGCAGTCTCGTAAGGGACAGGACAAACACCGGGGAGCTGTTTTTT
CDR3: CASSLVRDRTNTGELFF

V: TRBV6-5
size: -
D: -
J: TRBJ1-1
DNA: TGTGCCAGCAGTTACTCGAGATACACTGAAGCTTTCTTT
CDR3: CASSYSRYTEAFF

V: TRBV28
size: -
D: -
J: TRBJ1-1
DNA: TGTGCCAGCAGTTGGACAAGGAACACTGAAGCTTTCTTT
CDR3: CASSWTRNTEAFF

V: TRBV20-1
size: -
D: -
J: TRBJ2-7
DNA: TGCAGTGCTAGAGGGCCCTACGAGCAGTACTTC
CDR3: CSARGPYEQYF

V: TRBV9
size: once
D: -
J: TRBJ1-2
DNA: TGTGCCAGCAGCACCGGAGGGGTTGAATCGTATGGCTACACCTTC
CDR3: CASSTGGVESYGYTF

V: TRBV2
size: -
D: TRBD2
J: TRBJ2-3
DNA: TGTGCCAGTCTTCCCTGGGAGGGCCTATCAGATACGCAGTATTTT
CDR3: CASLPWEGLSDTQYF

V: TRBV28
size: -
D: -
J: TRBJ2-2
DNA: TGTGCCAGCCGGACGACAGCGAAAAACACCGGGGAGCTGTTTTTT
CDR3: CASRTTAKNTGELFF

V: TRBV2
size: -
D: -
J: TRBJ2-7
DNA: TGTGCCAGCAGCCTAGCATCCTACGAGCAGTACTTC
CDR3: CASSLASYEQYF

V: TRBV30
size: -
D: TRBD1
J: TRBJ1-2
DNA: TGTGCCTGGAGTGCGGGACAGCCGCTTAACTATGGCTACACCTTC
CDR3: CAWSAGQPLNYGYTF

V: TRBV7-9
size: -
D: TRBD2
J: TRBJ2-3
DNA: TGTGCCAGCAGCTTAGAGGGCGGGACTAGCGTTACCACAGATACGCAGTATTTT
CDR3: CASSLEGGTSVTTDTQYF

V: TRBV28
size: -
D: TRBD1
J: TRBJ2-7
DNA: TGTGCCAGCAGTCCATCGGACAGGGACTCCTACGAGCAGTACTTC
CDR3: CASSPSDRDSYEQYF

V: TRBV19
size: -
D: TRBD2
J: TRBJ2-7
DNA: TGTGCCAGTAGTACCCGTAGCGGGAGAGTTACCTACGAGCAGTACTTC
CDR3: CASSTRSGRVTYEQYF

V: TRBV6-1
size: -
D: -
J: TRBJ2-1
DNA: TGTGCCAGCAGTGAAGGACAGAACAATGAGCAGTTCTTC
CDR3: CASSEGQNNEQFF

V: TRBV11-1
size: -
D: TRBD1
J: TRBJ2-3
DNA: TGTGCCAGCAGCTTAGGGACAGGGACAGATACGCAGTATTTT
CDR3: CASSLGTGTDTQYF

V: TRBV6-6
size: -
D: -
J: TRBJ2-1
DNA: TGTGCCAGCAGGGCCCGGGGCTACAATGAGCAGTTCTTC
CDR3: CASRARGYNEQFF

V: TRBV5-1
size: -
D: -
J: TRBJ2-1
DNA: TGCGCCAGCAGTTACAGACCACGCTCTCACAATGAGCAGTTCTTC
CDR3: CASSYRPRSHNEQFF

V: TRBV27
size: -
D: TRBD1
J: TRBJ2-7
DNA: TGTGCCAGCAGTTTAGGGCTCGAGACAGGGGGTTCCGAGCAGTACTTC
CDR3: CASSLGLETGGSEQYF

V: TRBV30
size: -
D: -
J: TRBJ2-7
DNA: TGTGCCTGGAGTCGCAGGGGCCCTTACGAGCAGTACTTC
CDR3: CAWSRRGPYEQYF